The entry that follows covers one T cell receptor (beta chain) sequence. The source of the sample is a study of T cell responses to AZD1222 COVID-19 vaccine. The repertoire was sequenced with immunoSEQ multiplex PCR; TCRdb's copy has only in-frame clones and lacks some. The repertoire includes tens of thousands of clones, 80% to 90% of them detected once, and 4.9% sits in the top ten. V lost 1 base and J lost 0; bases outside the gene matches: 6. CDR3 length equals 16 residues. Germline CDR1 is SGHRS and CDR2 is YFSETQ. The V call is TRBV5-1, the J call TRBJ1-1, with 7 bases matching TRBD1. The TCR originated in an adult in good health. Sequenced material: peripheral blood, taken on day 0 of AZD1222 vaccination. The CDR3 region has the DNA TGCGCCAGCAGCTTGCAGGGGGGAATCATGAACACTGAAGCTTTCTTT. Residues: CASSLQGGIMNTEAFF.